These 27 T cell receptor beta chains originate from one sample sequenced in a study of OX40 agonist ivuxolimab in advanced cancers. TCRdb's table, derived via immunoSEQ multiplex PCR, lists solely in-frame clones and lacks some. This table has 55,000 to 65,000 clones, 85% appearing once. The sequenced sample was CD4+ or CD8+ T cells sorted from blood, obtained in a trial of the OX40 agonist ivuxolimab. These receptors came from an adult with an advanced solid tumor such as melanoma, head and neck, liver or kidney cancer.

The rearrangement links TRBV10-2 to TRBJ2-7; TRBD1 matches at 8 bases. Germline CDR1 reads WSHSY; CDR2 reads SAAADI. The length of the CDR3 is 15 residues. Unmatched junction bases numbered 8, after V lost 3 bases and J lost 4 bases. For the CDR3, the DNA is TGCGCCAGCAGTGAACCCGGGACAGGAACTTACGAGCAGTACTTC. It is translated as CASSEPGTGTYEQYF.

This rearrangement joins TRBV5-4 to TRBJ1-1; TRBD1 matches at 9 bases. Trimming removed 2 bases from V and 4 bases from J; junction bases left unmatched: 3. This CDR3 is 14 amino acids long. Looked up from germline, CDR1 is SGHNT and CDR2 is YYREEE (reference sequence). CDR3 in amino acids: CASSLQGAGTEAFF. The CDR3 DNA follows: TGTGCCAGCAGCTTACAGGGGGCCGGCACTGAAGCTTTCTTT. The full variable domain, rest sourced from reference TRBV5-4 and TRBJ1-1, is ETGVTQSPTHLIKTRGQQVTLRCSSQSGHNTVSWYQQALGQGPQFIFQYYREEENGRGNFPPRFSGLQFPNYSSELNVNALELDDSALYLCASSLQGAGTEAFFGQGTRLTVV.

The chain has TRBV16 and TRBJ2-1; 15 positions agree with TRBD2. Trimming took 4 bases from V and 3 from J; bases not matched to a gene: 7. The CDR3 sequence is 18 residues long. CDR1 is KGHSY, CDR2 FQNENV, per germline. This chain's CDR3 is CASSPRTSGRAIYNEQFF. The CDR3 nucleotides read TGTGCCAGCAGCCCCCGGACTAGCGGGAGGGCTATCTACAATGAGCAGTTCTTC.

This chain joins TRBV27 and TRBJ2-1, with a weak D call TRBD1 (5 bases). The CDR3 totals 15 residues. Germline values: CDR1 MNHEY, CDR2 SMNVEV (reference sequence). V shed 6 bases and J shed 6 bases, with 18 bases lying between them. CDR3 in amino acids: CASSPGRVEVNEQFF. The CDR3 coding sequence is TGTGCCAGCAGCCCGGGCAGGGTCGAGGTCAATGAGCAGTTCTTC.

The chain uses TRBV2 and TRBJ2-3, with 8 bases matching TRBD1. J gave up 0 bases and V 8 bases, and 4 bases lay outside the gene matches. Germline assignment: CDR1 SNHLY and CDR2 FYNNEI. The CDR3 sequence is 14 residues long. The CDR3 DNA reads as TGTGCCAGCCGGGACAGGACTAGCACAGATACGCAGTATTTT. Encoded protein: CASRDRTSTDTQYF.

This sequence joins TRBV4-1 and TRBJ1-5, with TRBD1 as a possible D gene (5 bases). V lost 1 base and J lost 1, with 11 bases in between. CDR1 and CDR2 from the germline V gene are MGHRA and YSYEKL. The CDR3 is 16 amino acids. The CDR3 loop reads CASSQVGEGSNQPQHF. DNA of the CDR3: TGCGCCAGCAGCCAAGTAGGGGAAGGAAGCAATCAGCCCCAGCATTTT.

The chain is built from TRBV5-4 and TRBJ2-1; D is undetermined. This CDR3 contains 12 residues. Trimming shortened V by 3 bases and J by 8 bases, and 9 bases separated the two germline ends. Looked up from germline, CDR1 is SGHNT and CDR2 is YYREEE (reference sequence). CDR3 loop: CASSSSNYEQFF. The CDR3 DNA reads TGTGCCAGCAGCTCAAGTAACTATGAGCAGTTCTTC.

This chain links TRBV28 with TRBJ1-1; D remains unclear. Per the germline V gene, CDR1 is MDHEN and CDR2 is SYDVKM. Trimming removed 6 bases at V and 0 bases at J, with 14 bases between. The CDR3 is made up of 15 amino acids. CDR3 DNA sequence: TGTGCCAGCAGCCGTGGGCAAGGGTTGAACACTGAAGCTTTCTTT. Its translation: CASSRGQGLNTEAFF.

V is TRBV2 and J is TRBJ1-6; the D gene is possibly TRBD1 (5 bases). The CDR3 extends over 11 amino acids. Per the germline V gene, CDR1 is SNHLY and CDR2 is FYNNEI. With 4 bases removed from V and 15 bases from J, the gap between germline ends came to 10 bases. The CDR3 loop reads CASSAFGHLHF. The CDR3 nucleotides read TGTGCCAGCAGTGCTTTCGGACACCTCCACTTT.

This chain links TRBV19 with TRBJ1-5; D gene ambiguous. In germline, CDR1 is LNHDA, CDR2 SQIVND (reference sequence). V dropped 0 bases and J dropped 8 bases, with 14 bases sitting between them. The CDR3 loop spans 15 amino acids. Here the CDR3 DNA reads TGTGCCAGTAGTATAGAGGAACACGGGTTAAAGCCCCAGCATTTT. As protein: CASSIEEHGLKPQHF. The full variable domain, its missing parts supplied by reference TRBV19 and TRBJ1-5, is DGGITQSPKYLFRKEGQNVTLSCEQNLNHDAMYWYRQDPGQGLRLIYYSQIVNDFQKGDIAEGYSVSREKKESFPLTVTSAQKNPTAFYLCASSIEEHGLKPQHFGDGTRLSIL.

CDR3 loop: CASSLYRGLNTEAFF. The DNA for the CDR3 is TGTGCCAGTAGTTTATACAGGGGTTTGAACACTGAAGCTTTCTTT. The gene calls are TRBV19 and TRBJ1-1; TRBD1 agrees at 7 bases. Germline V CDR1 and CDR2: LNHDA, SQIVND (reference sequence). This CDR3 is built from 15 residues. V trimming: 5 bases; J trimming: 0 bases; junction bases outside the gene matches: 6. Looking up the rest from reference TRBV19 and TRBJ1-1 gives the full variable domain: DGGITQSPKYLFRKEGQNVTLSCEQNLNHDAMYWYRQDPGQGLRLIYYSQIVNDFQKGDIAEGYSVSREKKESFPLTVTSAQKNPTAFYLCASSLYRGLNTEAFFGQGTRLTVV.

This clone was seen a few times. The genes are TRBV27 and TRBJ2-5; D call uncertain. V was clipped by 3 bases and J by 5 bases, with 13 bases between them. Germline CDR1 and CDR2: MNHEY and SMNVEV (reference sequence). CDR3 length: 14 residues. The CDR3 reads CASSLSSRPETQYF. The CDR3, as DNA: TGTGCCAGCAGTTTGTCTAGTAGGCCGGAGACCCAGTACTTC.

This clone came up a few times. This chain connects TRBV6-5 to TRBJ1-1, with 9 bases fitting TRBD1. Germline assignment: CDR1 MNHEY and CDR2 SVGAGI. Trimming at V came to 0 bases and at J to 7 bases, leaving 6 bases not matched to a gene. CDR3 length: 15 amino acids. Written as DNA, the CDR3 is TGTGCCAGCAGTTACTCCGGGACAGGGTATGGTGAAGCTTTCTTT. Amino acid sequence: CASSYSGTGYGEAFF.

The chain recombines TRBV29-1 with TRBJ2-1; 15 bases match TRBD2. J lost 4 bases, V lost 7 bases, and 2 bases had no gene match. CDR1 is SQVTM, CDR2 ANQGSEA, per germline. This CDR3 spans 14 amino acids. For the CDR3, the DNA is TGCAGCGGTGGACTAGCGGGAGGGTACAATGAGCAGTTCTTC. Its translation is CSGGLAGGYNEQFF.

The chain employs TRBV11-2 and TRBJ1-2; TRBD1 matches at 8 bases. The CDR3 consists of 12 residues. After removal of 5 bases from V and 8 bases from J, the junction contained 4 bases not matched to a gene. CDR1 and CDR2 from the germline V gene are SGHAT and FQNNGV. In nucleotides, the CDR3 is TGTGCCAGCAGCCGACAGGGGAGCGGCTACACCTTC. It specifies CASSRQGSGYTF. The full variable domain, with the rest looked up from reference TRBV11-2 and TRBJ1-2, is EAGVAQSPRYKIIEKRQSVAFWCNPISGHATLYWYQQILGQGPKLLIQFQNNGVVDDSQLPKDRFSAERLKGVDSTLKIQPAKLEDSAVYLCASSRQGSGYTFGSGTRLTVV.

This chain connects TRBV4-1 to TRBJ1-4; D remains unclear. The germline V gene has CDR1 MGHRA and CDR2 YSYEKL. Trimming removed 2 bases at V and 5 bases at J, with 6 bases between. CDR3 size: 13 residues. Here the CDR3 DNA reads TGCGCCAGCAGCCAATGGAGGAATGAAAAACTGTTTTTT. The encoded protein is CASSQWRNEKLFF.

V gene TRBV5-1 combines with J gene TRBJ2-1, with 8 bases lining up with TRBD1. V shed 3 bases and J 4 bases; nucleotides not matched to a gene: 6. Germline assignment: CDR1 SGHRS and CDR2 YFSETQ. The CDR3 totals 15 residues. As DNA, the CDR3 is TGCGCCAGCAGCTCTACAGGGGGGCCTTACAATGAGCAGTTCTTC. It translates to CASSSTGGPYNEQFF.

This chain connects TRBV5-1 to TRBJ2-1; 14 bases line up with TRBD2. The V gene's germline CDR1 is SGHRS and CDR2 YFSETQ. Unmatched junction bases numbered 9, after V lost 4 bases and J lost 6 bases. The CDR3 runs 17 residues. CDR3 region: CASSTQGTSGRGNEQFF. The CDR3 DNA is TGCGCCAGCAGCACACAGGGGACTAGCGGGAGAGGCAATGAGCAGTTCTTC.

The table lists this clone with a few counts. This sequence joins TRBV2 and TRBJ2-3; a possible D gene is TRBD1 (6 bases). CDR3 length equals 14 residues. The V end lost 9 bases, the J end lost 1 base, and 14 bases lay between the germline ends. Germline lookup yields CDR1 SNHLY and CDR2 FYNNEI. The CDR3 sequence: CAREERTGTDTQYF. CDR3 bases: TGTGCCAGAGAAGAGCGGACAGGCACAGATACGCAGTATTTT. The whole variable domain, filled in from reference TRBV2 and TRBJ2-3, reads EPEVTQTPSHQVTQMGQEVILRCVPISNHLYFYWYRQILGQKVEFLVSFYNNEISEKSEIFDDQFSVERPDGSNFTLKIRSTKLEDSAMYFCAREERTGTDTQYFGPGTRLTVL.

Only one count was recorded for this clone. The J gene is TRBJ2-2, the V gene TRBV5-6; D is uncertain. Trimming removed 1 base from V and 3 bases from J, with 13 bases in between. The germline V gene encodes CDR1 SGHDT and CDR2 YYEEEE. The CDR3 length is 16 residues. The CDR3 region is CASSLRVGKDTGELFF. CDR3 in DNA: TGTGCCAGCAGCTTGAGAGTAGGGAAGGACACCGGGGAGCTGTTTTTT.

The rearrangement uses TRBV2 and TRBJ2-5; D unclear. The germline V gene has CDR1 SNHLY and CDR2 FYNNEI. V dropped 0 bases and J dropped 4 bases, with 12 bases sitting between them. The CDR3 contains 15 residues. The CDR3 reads CASSEAGPLGETQYF. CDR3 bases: TGTGCCAGCAGTGAAGCGGGCCCCTTGGGAGAGACCCAGTACTTC.

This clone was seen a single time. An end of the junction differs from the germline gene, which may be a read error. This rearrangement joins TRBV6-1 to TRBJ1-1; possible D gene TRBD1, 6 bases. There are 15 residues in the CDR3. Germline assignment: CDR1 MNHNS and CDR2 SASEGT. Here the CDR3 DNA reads TGTGCCATCAGTGCGGGACACCCCGTGAACACTGAAGCTTTCTTT. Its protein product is CAISAGHPVNTEAFF.

The CDR3 is CASSLILGQVLETQYF. The CDR3 DNA follows: TGTGCCAGCAGCCTAATCCTCGGACAGGTCCTGGAGACCCAGTACTTC. J is TRBJ2-5 and V is TRBV5-8, with 7 bases matching TRBD1. Germline assignment: CDR1 SGHTS and CDR2 YDEGEE. The J segment lost 5 bases and the V segment lost 4 bases, leaving 14 bases of the junction unmatched. This CDR3 is built from 16 residues.

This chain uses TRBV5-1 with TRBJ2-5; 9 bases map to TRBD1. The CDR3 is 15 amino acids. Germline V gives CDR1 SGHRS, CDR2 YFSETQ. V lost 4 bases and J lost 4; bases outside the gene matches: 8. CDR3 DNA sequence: TGCGCCAGCAGCCTAAGGACAGGGGTGGGAGAGACCCAGTACTTC. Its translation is CASSLRTGVGETQYF.

CDR3 protein: CASRLAGNTGELFF. In DNA, the CDR3 is TGTGCCAGTAGACTAGCGGGGAACACCGGGGAGCTGTTTTTT. The J gene is TRBJ2-2, the V gene TRBV19, with 9 bases identical to TRBD2. This CDR3 comprises 14 residues. With 6 bases clipped from V and 1 base from J, the junction kept 0 bases outside the gene matches. Germline V gene lookup returns CDR1 LNHDA and CDR2 SQIVND (reference sequence).

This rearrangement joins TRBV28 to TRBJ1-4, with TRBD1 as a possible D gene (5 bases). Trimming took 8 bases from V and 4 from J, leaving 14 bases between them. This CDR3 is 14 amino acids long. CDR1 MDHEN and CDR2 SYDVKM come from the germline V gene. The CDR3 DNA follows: TGTGCCAGCGGGCTAGAGGGGTTTAATGAAAAACTGTTTTTT. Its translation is CASGLEGFNEKLFF.

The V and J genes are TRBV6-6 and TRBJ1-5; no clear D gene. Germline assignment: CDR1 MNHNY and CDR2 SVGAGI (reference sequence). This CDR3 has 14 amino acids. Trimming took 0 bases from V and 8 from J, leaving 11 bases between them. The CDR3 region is CASSYSTNREPQHF. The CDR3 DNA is TGTGCCAGCAGTTACTCGACAAATAGGGAGCCCCAGCATTTT.